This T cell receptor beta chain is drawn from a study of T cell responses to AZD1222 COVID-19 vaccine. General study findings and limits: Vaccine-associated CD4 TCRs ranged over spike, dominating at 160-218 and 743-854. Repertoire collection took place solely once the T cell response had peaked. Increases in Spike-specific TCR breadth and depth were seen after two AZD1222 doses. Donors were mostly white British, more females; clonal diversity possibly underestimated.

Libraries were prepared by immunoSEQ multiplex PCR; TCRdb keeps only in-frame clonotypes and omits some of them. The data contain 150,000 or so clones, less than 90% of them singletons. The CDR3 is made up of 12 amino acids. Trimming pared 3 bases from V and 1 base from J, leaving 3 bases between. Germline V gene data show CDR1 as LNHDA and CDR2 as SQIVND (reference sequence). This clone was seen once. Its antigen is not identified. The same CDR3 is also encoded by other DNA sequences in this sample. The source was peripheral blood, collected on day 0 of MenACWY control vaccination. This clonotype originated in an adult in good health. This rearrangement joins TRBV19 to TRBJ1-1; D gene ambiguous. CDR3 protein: CASSIGNTEAFF. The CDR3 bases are TGTGCCAGTAGTATCGGGAACACTGAAGCTTTCTTT.